This TCR beta chain was sequenced in a study of shared clonotypes between healthy human individuals. The germline CDR1 and CDR2 sequences are MNHEY and SMNVEV (reference sequence). Trimming pared 6 bases from V and 4 bases from J, leaving 23 bases between. This CDR3 has 17 amino acids. The data were produced by immunoSEQ multiplex PCR, yet TCRdb's version contains in-frame clones alone and is incomplete. The sample shows fewer than 2.5 million clones, 93% of them seen only once. The sequencing sample was made of naive CD4+ T cells from PBMCs. Subset: CD45RA+ positively selected. The source is a man between 18 and 29 years old in good health. Some clones in this sample may be carry-over from other donors' samples. V gene TRBV27 combines with J gene TRBJ2-3; D tentatively fits TRBD1 or TRBD2 (5 bases each). CDR3 region: CASRGRVMPRFSDTQYF. DNA of the CDR3: TGTGCCAGCAGGGGACGGGTCATGCCGCGTTTTTCAGATACGCAGTATTTT.